This TCR beta chain stems from a study of graft-versus-host responses after intestinal transplantation. About the research overall: For approximately 3 years after anti-thymocyte globulin induction, all recipients took tacrolimus and steroids.

Concerning this clone itself: Its antigen is still unknown.

Germline CDR1 and CDR2: MNHNY and SVGAGI (reference sequence). CDR3 length: 15 residues. With 0 bases removed from V and 2 bases from J, the gap between germline ends came to 11 bases. Using immunoSEQ multiplex PCR, the repertoire was profiled, and TCRdb retains in-frame clones only, with some absent. The sample has under 25,000 clones, roughly four fifths seen once. The source is a human donor who was the organ donor for an intestinal transplant. The specimen was unstimulated CD8+ T cells sorted from spleen or lymph node cells, collected before transplant. This chain connects TRBV6-6 to TRBJ2-7, with no clear D. Here the CDR3 reads CASSYSGNTAYEQYF. Written as DNA, the CDR3 is TGTGCCAGCAGTTACTCTGGGAACACAGCCTACGAGCAGTACTTC.